A single sample gave rise to the 17 T cell receptor beta chains below, sequenced in a study of molecular identifiers for immune sequencing clone quantification (dated by TCRdb to 2016 to 2019). The library was made by PCR. TCRdb records Illumina HiSeq 4000 as the sequencer. TCRdb ran its own pipeline on the public reads, namely fastp trimming at Q25 and MiXCR clone calling, and kept in-frame beta chains. CDR3 protein duplicates are merged, each entry listing the most common genes and DNA. This sample lists 460,000 or so distinct CDR3 sequences; 20% to 25% were detected once. Together, the top ten hold around 0.84% of the sample. The sequencing input was naive CD8+ T cells from blood, with Jurkat cell RNA spiked in. The label giving this sample's cell subset or site can be read as: FACS-sorted CD8+CD4-CCR7+CD45RA+ naive T cells. The receptors were sampled from a human donor in good health. Some libraries in this study had Jurkat cell RNA spiked in.

The chain combines TRBV7-9 with TRBJ1-5; 7 bases fit TRBD1. Germline V CDR1 and CDR2: SEHNR, FQNEAQ (reference sequence). V was clipped by 4 bases and J by 2 bases; unmatched bases: 11. CDR3 size: 17 residues. CDR3 bases: TGTGCCAGCAGCTCCGAGGGGACAGTTTTTGGCAATCAGCCCCAGCATTTT. It encodes CASSSEGTVFGNQPQHF.

This clonotype was found many times. V usage is TRBV6-6 and J usage is TRBJ1-1, with TRBD1 matching over 10 bases. Germline trimming cut 6 bases from V and 0 bases from J; bases unmatched to any gene: 4. The CDR3 is 15 amino acids. The germline V gene encodes CDR1 MNHNY and CDR2 SVGAGI (reference sequence). The CDR3 region is CASSRGTGVNTEAFF. The CDR3 nucleotides are TGTGCCAGCAGCCGTGGGACAGGGGTGAACACTGAAGCTTTCTTT.

This clonotype was counted between two and nine times. V gene TRBV11-3 combines with J gene TRBJ1-5; D not resolved. Germline loops: CDR1 SGHNT, CDR2 YENEEA. Trimming shortened V by 5 bases and J by 6 bases, and 11 bases separated the two germline ends. This CDR3 is built from 13 residues. For the CDR3, the DNA is TGTGCCAGCAGCGAAACTATTGTTCAGCCCCAGCATTTT. Its translation: CASSETIVQPQHF.

A word on this clonotype: The junction shows a germline mismatch at one end, possibly a read error. The chain carries TRBV24-1 and TRBJ2-3, with 7 positions matching TRBD1. The CDR3 spans 14 residues. Germline loops: CDR1 KGHDR, CDR2 SFDVKD. CDR3 protein: CATGDLQGRDTQYF. The CDR3 nucleotides are TGTGCCACCGGTGATCTACAGGGGAGAGATACGCAGTATTTT.

As to this clonotype: The CDR3 ends on some other residue instead of the conserved phenylalanine or tryptophan, so this is likely a read error. The V gene is TRBV6-6, the J gene TRBJ1-5; TRBD1 matches at 7 bases. Germline V gene sequence: CDR1 MNHNY, CDR2 SVGAGI (reference sequence). The CDR3 extends over 17 amino acids. The J segment lost 1 base and the V segment lost 0 bases, leaving 6 bases of the junction unmatched. The CDR3 spells CASSYSITGDSNQPQHS. The CDR3 bases are TGTGCCAGCAGTTACTCGATCACAGGGGACAGCAATCAGCCCCAGCATTCT.

This clonotype was observed many times. This chain joins TRBV7-8 and TRBJ2-1; D is possibly TRBD1 or TRBD2 (5 bases each). This CDR3 is built from 16 residues. Trimming stripped 1 base from V and 2 bases from J, with 12 bases between. Germline CDR1 SGHVS, CDR2 FQNEAQ. CDR3 amino acids: CASSLVGRGPYNEQFF. DNA for the CDR3: TGTGCCAGCAGCTTAGTAGGTCGGGGACCCTACAATGAGCAGTTCTTC. The full variable domain, in which reference TRBV7-8 and TRBJ2-1 provide the parts outside the CDR3, is GAGVSQSPRYKVAKRGQDVALRCDPISGHVSLFWYQQALGQGPEFLTYFQNEAQLDKSGLPSDRFFAERPEGSVSTLKIQRTQQEDSAVYLCASSLVGRGPYNEQFFGPGTRLTVL.

Note on this clonotype: A much larger clone differs by one base, so this may be a read error. The rearrangement joins TRBV27 to TRBJ1-5; 8 positions agree with TRBD1. Germline V gives CDR1 MNHEY, CDR2 SMNVEV (reference sequence). The CDR3 has 16 amino acids. For the CDR3, the DNA is TGTGCCAGCGGACAGGGAGGGGTTGTAAGCAATCGGCCCCAGCATTTT. It yields the protein CASGQGGVVSNRPQHF.

The genes are TRBV11-2 and TRBJ2-7, with 8 bases lining up with TRBD1. This CDR3 is 15 amino acids long. CDR1 and CDR2 from the germline V gene are SGHAT and FQNNGV. After removal of 5 bases from V and 3 bases from J, the junction contained 9 bases not matched to a gene. In DNA, the CDR3 is TGTGCCAGCAGCATGGACAGGGACCATTACTACGAGCAGTACTTC. Translating gives CASSMDRDHYYEQYF.

This clonotype has a handful of counts. V gene TRBV7-6 combines with J gene TRBJ2-7; D call uncertain. Trimming removed 5 bases at V and 5 bases at J, with 13 bases between. Germline CDR1 and CDR2: SGHVS and FNYEAQ. This CDR3 contains 13 residues. CDR3 DNA: TGTGCCAGCAGCAATAATTTCGCAGACGAGCAGTACTTC. The encoded protein is CASSNNFADEQYF.

The rearrangement joins TRBV27 to TRBJ2-1; D is ambiguous. Germline-derived CDR1 and CDR2 are MNHEY and SMNVEV (reference sequence). CDR3 length equals 16 residues. Trimming stripped 6 bases from V and 9 bases from J, with 24 bases between. CDR3 sequence (DNA): TGTGCCAGCAGCCCAGACCCATTTCCTAACGCCGGTGAGCAGTTCTTC. Protein sequence: CASSPDPFPNAGEQFF.

This clonotype was seen many times. V gene TRBV5-6 combines with J gene TRBJ2-3; 8 bases are a match to TRBD1. Germline V lookup: CDR1 SGHDT, CDR2 YYEEEE. The V and J ends lost 1 base and 4 bases, in that order; junction bases with no gene match: 5. This CDR3 comprises 15 residues. This CDR3 reads CASSLRRGRPDTQYF. DNA for the CDR3: TGTGCCAGCAGCTTGCGCAGGGGGCGCCCAGATACGCAGTATTTT.

Comment on this clonotype: This may arise from a read error, as a much more abundant clone is one base away. The chain recombines TRBV7-2 with TRBJ1-1; D is ambiguous. The length of the CDR3 is 14 residues. Germline values: CDR1 SGHTA, CDR2 FQGNSA. The CDR3 region is CASSLVWMNTESFF. CDR3 nucleotide sequence: TGTGCCAGCAGCTTAGTGTGGATGAACACTGAATCTTTCTTT.

This clonotype was seen only a few times. The CDR3 sequence: CASRDRGQGEKLFF. In DNA, the CDR3 is TGTGCCAGCCGAGACAGGGGGCAGGGTGAAAAACTGTTTTTT. J is TRBJ1-4 and V is TRBV27; TRBD1 aligns across 10 bases. This CDR3 has 14 amino acids. Germline V gene lookup returns CDR1 MNHEY and CDR2 SMNVEV (reference sequence). V shed 8 bases, J shed 7 bases, and the junction held 7 bases outside the gene matches.

V and J are TRBV9 and TRBJ1-1; D remains unclear. The V and J ends lost 4 bases and 1 base respectively, with 14 bases between them. The germline CDR1 and CDR2 sequences are SGDLS and YYNGEE. CDR3 size: 15 residues. The CDR3 sequence is CASSPTLWTNTEAFF. CDR3 DNA: TGTGCCAGCAGCCCGACGTTGTGGACGAACACTGAAGCTTTCTTT.

The V call is TRBV5-1, the J call TRBJ1-2; 10 bases line up with TRBD1. The CDR3 has 15 amino acids. After removal of 4 bases from V and 6 bases from J, the junction contained 9 bases not matched to a gene. Germline V gene sequence: CDR1 SGHRS, CDR2 YFSETQ. The CDR3: CASSLGQGEWDGYTF. The CDR3 DNA sequence: TGCGCCAGCAGCCTAGGACAGGGGGAATGGGATGGCTACACCTTC.

This clonotype appeared a few times. The chain has TRBV18 and TRBJ2-2; D is unclear. The CDR3 is made up of 16 amino acids. V dropped 5 bases and J dropped 3 bases, with 16 bases sitting between them. Germline CDR1 is KGHSH and CDR2 is LQKENI. Here the CDR3 reads CASSATPDRHTGELFF. The CDR3 DNA follows: TGTGCCAGCTCAGCAACCCCGGACCGACACACCGGGGAGCTGTTTTTT.

This clonotype turned up a few times. This sequence joins TRBV11-2 and TRBJ2-5; 9 bases map to TRBD1. The CDR3 runs 16 residues. The V gene's germline CDR1 is SGHAT and CDR2 FQNNGV. V dropped 0 bases and J dropped 6; count of bases not matched to a gene: 8. CDR3 in amino acids: CASSLEWTGDSKTQYF. The DNA of the CDR3 is TGTGCCAGCAGCTTAGAGTGGACAGGGGATTCGAAGACCCAGTACTTC.